The rows below give T cell receptor beta chains drawn from one sample of a study of T cell responses to AZD1222 COVID-19 vaccine. Sequenced by immunoSEQ multiplex PCR; TCRdb stores in-frame clones only, minus some. The data show approximately 150,000 clones, over 80% seen once. This material consisted of peripheral blood, taken on day 0 of AZD1222 vaccination. The receptor source for this set is an adult in good health. CDR3s leave out the opening cysteine and the closing phenylalanine or tryptophan. Fields, in order: J gene, V gene, CDR3 protein.

>TRBJ1-2|TRBV7-9
ASSFGNTPGYT
>TRBJ2-1|TRBV27
ASGQGGSLAEQF
>TRBJ1-5|TRBV7-9
ASSSTGISNQPQH
>TRBJ2-7|TRBV28
ASSLLVREQY
>TRBJ1-1|TRBV7-2
ASSLGETGEAF
>TRBJ1-1|TRBV15
ATSRSDRPEAF
>TRBJ1-1|TRBV5-4
ASSPGQGALNTEAF
>TRBJ1-2|TRBV6-2/TRBV6-3
ASSYMELKNGYT
>TRBJ1-1|TRBV27
ASSTQGDTEAF
>TRBJ2-7|TRBV19
ASSPRSGLAAYEQY
>TRBJ1-1|TRBV27
ASSFLGSPPQEAF
>TRBJ1-5|TRBV12-3/TRBV12-4
ASSRTGGQPQH
>TRBJ1-5|TRBV4-1
ASSQVVNSNQPQH
>TRBJ1-2|TRBV7-9
ASSLEGGWGYGYT
>TRBJ2-7|TRBV28
ASSSGVGTGY
>TRBJ2-4|TRBV3-1/TRBV3-2
ASSQEGLAGVTAGAKNIQY
>TRBJ2-7|TRBV11-2
ASSPATYYEQY
>TRBJ2-7|TRBV7-2
ASSLGFGDEQY
>TRBJ2-3|TRBV19
ASSILNREEDTQY
>TRBJ2-3|TRBV24-1
ATSDWSGRGRAQY
>TRBJ2-1|TRBV7-9
ASSQGTGRNEQF
>TRBJ2-5|TRBV5-8
ASSFLGVGQETQY
>TRBJ2-7|TRBV11-2
ASSLGRPRDLEQY
>TRBJ1-1|TRBV10-2
ASSEGIGIIAF
>TRBJ2-7|TRBV5-6
ASSLISREQY
>TRBJ2-1|TRBV7-9
ASSLINEQF
>TRBJ2-2|TRBV5-1
ASSRDSLDTGELF
>TRBJ1-2|TRBV6-6
ASSYSGTGNYGYT
>TRBJ1-2|TRBV5-1
ASSFNRELNGYT
>TRBJ1-5|TRBV18
ASSRTGHNQPQH
>TRBJ1-4|TRBV19
ASSNDWTGTFEKLF
>TRBJ2-3|TRBV6-2/TRBV6-3
ASSYRRGSVYTDTQY
>TRBJ2-2|TRBV7-2
ASSLDRLAANTGELF
>TRBJ1-1|TRBV6-5
ASTYTPNTEAF
>TRBJ1-1|TRBV7-9
ASSRSGSAQAF
>TRBJ1-5|TRBV7-2
ASSSIPTRGQRQPQH
>TRBJ2-3|TRBV7-3
ASSRDLNTQY
>TRBJ2-5|TRBV5-1
ASSLGYGKETQY
>TRBJ2-1|TRBV20-1
SASDYNNEQF
>TRBJ2-3|TRBV9
ASSAWRGPTDTQY
>TRBJ1-5|TRBV9
ASGQQNQPQH
>TRBJ2-3|TRBV7-2
ASSLAGDTDTQY
>TRBJ2-3|TRBV2
ASSPPRFTDTQY
>TRBJ2-3|TRBV24-1
ATSRRRATDTQY
>TRBJ1-2|TRBV28
ASKEGYYGYT
>TRBJ1-1|TRBV14
ASSQDIGRMNTEAF
>TRBJ2-7|TRBV27
ASSLKATGSSYEQY
>TRBJ1-3|TRBV6-5
ASTPDNSGNTIY
>TRBJ1-3|TRBV6-5
ASSPGTGEANTIY
>TRBJ1-1|TRBV19
ASSRSGGRTEAF
>TRBJ1-5|TRBV28
ASSHQTGSQPQH
>TRBJ1-1|TRBV9
ASSALGQVRDEAF
>TRBJ2-3|TRBV19
ASSWTGGVTDTQY
>TRBJ1-5|TRBV7-8
ASSSDSSHQPQH
>TRBJ1-4|TRBV25-1
ASTNSNEKLF
>TRBJ2-4|TRBV19
ASSFRGQGFAKNIQY
>TRBJ1-5|TRBV4-3
ASSQDSSGVNQPQH
>TRBJ1-2|TRBV28
ASLRSGAGGPTYGYT
>TRBJ1-3|TRBV7-2
ASSLEWGTGVGVNTIY
>TRBJ1-2|TRBV7-2
ASSLWGQGVNYGYT